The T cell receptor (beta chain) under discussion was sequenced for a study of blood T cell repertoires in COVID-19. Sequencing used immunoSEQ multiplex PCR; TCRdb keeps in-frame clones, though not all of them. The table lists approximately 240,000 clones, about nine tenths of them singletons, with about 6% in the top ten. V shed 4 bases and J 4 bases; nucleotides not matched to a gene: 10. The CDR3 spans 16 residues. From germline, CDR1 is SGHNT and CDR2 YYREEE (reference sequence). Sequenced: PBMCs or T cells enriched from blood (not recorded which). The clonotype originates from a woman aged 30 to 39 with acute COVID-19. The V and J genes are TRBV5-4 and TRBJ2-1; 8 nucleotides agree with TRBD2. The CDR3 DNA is TGTGCCAGCAGCCGCCAATCAGCGGGGGCGTACAATGAGCAGTTCTTC. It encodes CASSRQSAGAYNEQFF.